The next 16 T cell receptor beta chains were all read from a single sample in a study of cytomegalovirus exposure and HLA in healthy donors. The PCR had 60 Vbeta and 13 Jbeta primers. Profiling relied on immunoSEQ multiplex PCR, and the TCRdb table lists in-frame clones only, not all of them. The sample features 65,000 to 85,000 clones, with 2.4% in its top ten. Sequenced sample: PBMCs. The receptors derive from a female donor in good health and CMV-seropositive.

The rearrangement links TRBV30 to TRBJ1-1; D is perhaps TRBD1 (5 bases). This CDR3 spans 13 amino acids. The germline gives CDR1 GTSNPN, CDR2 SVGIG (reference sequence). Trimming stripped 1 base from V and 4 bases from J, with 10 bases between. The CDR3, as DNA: TGTGCCTGGAGTGCCAGGGTCGGCACTGAAGCTTTCTTT. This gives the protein CAWSARVGTEAFF.

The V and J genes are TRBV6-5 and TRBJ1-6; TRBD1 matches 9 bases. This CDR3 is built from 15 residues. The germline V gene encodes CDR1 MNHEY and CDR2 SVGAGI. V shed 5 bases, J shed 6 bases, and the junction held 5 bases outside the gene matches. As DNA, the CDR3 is TGTGCCAGCAGTGCCCGGGACAGGGCTAATTCACCCCTCCACTTT. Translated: CASSARDRANSPLHF.

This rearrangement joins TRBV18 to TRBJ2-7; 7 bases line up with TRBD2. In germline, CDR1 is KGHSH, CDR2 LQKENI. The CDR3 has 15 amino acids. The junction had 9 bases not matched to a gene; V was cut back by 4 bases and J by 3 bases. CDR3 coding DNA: TGTGCCAGCTCACAGGGAGCGGGGCAAATCTACGAGCAGTACTTC. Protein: CASSQGAGQIYEQYF.

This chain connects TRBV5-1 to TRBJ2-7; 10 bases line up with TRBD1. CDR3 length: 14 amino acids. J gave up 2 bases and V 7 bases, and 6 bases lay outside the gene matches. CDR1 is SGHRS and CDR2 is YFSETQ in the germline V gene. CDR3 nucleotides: TGCGCCAGCCGCGCCGGGACAGGGGCCTACGAGCAGTACTTC. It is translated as CASRAGTGAYEQYF.

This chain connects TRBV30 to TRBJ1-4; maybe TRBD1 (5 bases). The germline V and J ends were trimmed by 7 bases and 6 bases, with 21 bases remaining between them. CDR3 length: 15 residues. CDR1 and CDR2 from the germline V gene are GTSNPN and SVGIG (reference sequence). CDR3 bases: TGTGCCTCAACTACAGGCGGGAACCTTTATGAAAAACTGTTTTTT. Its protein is CASTTGGNLYEKLFF.

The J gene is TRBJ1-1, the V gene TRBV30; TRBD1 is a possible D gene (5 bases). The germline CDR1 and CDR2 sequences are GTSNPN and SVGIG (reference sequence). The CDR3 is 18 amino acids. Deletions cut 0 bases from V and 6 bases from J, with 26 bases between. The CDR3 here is CAWSVVEAGKLGRAEAFF. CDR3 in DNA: TGTGCCTGGAGTGTAGTCGAGGCAGGGAAATTGGGTCGGGCTGAAGCTTTCTTT.

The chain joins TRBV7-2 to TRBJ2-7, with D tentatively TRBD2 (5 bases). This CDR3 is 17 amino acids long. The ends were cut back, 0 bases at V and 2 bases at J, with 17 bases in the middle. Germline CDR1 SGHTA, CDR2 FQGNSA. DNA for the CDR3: TGTGCCAGCAGCTTAGCGAGGGCGTGGTCAGATACCTACGAGCAGTACTTC. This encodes CASSLARAWSDTYEQYF.

CDR3 amino acids: CASSIDLGRVGDTQYF. The DNA of the CDR3 is TGTGCCAGTAGTATAGATTTGGGCAGGGTGGGGGATACGCAGTATTTT. J is TRBJ2-3 and V is TRBV19; D may be TRBD1 (5 bases). CDR1 LNHDA and CDR2 SQIVND come from the germline V gene (reference sequence). Trimming pared 0 bases from V and 6 bases from J, leaving 16 bases between. This CDR3 comprises 16 residues.

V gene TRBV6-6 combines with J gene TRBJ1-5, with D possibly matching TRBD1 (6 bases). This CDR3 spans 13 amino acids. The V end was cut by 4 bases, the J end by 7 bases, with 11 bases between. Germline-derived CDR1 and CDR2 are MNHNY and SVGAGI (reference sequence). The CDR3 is CASSLPQGQPQHF. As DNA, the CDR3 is TGTGCCAGCAGTTTACCACAGGGCCAGCCCCAGCATTTT.

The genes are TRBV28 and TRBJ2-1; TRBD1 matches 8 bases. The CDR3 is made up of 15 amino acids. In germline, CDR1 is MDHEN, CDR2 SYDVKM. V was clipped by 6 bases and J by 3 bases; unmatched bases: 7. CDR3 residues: CASSPDGTGYNEQFF. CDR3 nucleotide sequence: TGTGCCAGCAGCCCTGATGGGACAGGCTACAATGAGCAGTTCTTC.

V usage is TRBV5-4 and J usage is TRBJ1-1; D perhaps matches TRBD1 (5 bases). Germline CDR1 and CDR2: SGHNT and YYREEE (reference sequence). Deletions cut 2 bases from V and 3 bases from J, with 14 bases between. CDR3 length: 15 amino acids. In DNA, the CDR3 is TGTGCCAGCAGCTTTACAGGTCATGGGTACACTGAAGCTTTCTTT. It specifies CASSFTGHGYTEAFF.

The CDR3 loop reads CAWGTGIRETQYF. In DNA form, the CDR3 reads TGTGCCTGGGGGACAGGGATTAGGGAGACCCAGTACTTC. The rearrangement uses TRBV30 and TRBJ2-5; 9 bases fit TRBD1. Germline assignment: CDR1 GTSNPN and CDR2 SVGIG (reference sequence). The CDR3 runs 13 residues. The ends lost 5 bases at V and 5 bases at J; junction bases unmatched: 6.

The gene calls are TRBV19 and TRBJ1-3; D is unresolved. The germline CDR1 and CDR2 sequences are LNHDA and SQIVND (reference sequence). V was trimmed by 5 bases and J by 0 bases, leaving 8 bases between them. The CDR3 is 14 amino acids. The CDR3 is CASSRETSGNTIYF. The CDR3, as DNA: TGTGCCAGTAGTCGGGAGACCTCTGGAAACACCATATATTTT.

The DNA of the CDR3 is TGTGCCTGGAGTGTACAGGGCCGAGGGGAGCAGTACTTC. It codes for CAWSVQGRGEQYF. The gene calls are TRBV30 and TRBJ2-7; possibly TRBD1 for D (6 bases). The V and J ends lost 0 bases and 7 bases respectively, with 13 bases between them. The CDR3 totals 13 residues. Germline V lookup: CDR1 GTSNPN, CDR2 SVGIG (reference sequence).

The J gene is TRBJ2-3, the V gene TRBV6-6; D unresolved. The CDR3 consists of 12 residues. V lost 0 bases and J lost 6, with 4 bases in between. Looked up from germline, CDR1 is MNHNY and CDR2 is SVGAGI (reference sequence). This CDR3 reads CASSYSEDTQYF. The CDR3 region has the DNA TGTGCCAGCAGTTACTCGGAGGATACGCAGTATTTT.

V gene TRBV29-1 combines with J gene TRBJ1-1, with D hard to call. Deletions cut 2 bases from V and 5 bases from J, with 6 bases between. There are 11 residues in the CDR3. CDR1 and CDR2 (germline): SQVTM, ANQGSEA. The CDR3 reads CSVEYVTEAFF. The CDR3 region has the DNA TGCAGCGTTGAATATGTTACTGAAGCTTTCTTT.